This T cell receptor beta chain was captured by sequencing in a study of blood T cell repertoires in COVID-19. Study overall: Collection of acute and convalescent COVID-19 samples took place in the United States, Italy and Spain. Sources were T cells, B-cell-depleted T cells, or PBMCs; the material itself was cDNA or gDNA.

The CDR3 has 15 residues. Germline loops: CDR1 SGHRS, CDR2 YFSETQ. J was trimmed by 2 bases and V by 0 bases; bases with no gene match: 0. Membership in each cohort depended on participant-reported clinical history. Per the original methods: Researchers report that nucleated cell counts were estimated from reference gene primer amplification. Some clones are missing from TCRdb's copy, which holds only in-frame ones; the method was immunoSEQ multiplex PCR. V and J calls and clone size are given by that table; D and trimming were obtained from the DNA. The table lists 290,000 or so clones, around 80% of them singletons.

The TCR comes from a man aged 35-49 years who had been exposed to COVID-19. Sample: PBMCs or T cells enriched from blood (not recorded which). V usage is TRBV5-1 and J usage is TRBJ2-7, with 12 nucleotides matching TRBD2. DNA for the CDR3: TGCGCCAGCAGCTTGGGACTAGCGGGAGCCTACGAGCAGTACTTC. Translating gives CASSLGLAGAYEQYF.